The 8 T cell receptor beta chains reported below all come from one sample, sequenced in a study of T cells in Graves' hyperthyroidism and ophthalmopathy (dated by TCRdb to about 2019). Library preparation used multiplex PCR. The reads were generated on an Illumina HiSeq 2000. Amplification of TCR beta CDR3 regions was carried out from RNA transcripts. A first-round RT-PCR of the TCR CDR3 used the HTBI primer set with the Qiagen OneStep RT-PCR kit. TCRdb reworked the public reads: Q25 trimming with fastp, MiXCR clone assembly, productive beta chains retained. Identical CDR3 proteins give one entry, which carries the most common genes and DNA. The sample profile shows under 350,000 distinct CDR3 sequences; 15% to 20% of them were found once. Over 45% of the sample belongs to the ten largest clones. Material: blood. Receptors were obtained from a woman aged 55-75 years with Graves' ophthalmopathy.

This clonotype was seen repeatedly, ten times or more. The chain is built from TRBV11-1 and TRBJ2-7; D assignment may be TRBD1 or TRBD2 (5 bases each). V lost 1 base and J lost 3, with 10 bases in between. This CDR3 region has 14 residues. CDR1 is SGHAT, CDR2 FQDESV, per germline (reference sequence). CDR3 sequence reads: CASSLGGKIYEQYF. CDR3 coding DNA: TGTGCCAGCAGCTTAGGGGGGAAGATCTACGAGCAGTACTTC.

The rearrangement joins TRBV2 to TRBJ2-7; 9 nucleotides agree with TRBD1. This CDR3 is built from 15 residues. The V gene end was trimmed by 8 bases and the J gene end by 3 bases; junction bases not matched to a gene: 11. Germline V lookup: CDR1 SNHLY, CDR2 FYNNEI. For the CDR3, the DNA is TGTGCCAGCTCACCACCGGGACAGGGCATCTACGAGCAGTACTTC. Encoded protein: CASSPPGQGIYEQYF.

This clonotype has just a few counts. The chain links TRBV11-2 to TRBJ1-1; maybe TRBD1 (5 bases). The CDR3 sequence is 17 residues long. Trimming removed 1 base from V and 1 base from J, with 16 bases in between. Per the germline V gene, CDR1 is SGHAT and CDR2 is FQNNGV. CDR3 DNA sequence: TGTGCCAGCAGCTTAGTCAGGTGGGCAGGGACGAACACTGAAGCTTTCTTT. It translates to CASSLVRWAGTNTEAFF.

In the case of this clonotype: Because the CDR3 is missing its conserved closing phenylalanine or tryptophan, this is likely a read error. The rearrangement links TRBV6-1 to TRBJ2-5; D is unresolved. From germline, CDR1 is MNHNS and CDR2 SASEGT. The length of the CDR3 is 14 residues. Trimming removed 6 bases at V and 2 bases at J, with 13 bases between. Here the CDR3 reads CASSSRRKQETQYS. The CDR3 coding sequence is TGTGCCAGCAGCTCCCGACGCAAGCAAGAGACCCAGTACTCC.

This clonotype was counted at least ten times. The chain carries TRBV6-2 or TRBV6-3 and TRBJ2-2; possibly TRBD2 for D (6 bases). The length of the CDR3 is 18 residues. Germline CDR1 is MNHEY and CDR2 is SVGEGT. Trimming left V 6 bases short and J 2 bases short, with 22 bases between. CDR3: CASSHSGGRQRNTGELFF. CDR3 nucleotides: TGTGCCAGCAGCCACTCTGGGGGGAGACAGAGAAACACCGGGGAGCTGTTTTTT.

This clonotype has more than one count but fewer than ten. DNA of the CDR3: TGTGCCAGTAGTAAACCGACAGGGTCCTACAATGAGCAGTTCTTC. Translation gives CASSKPTGSYNEQFF. The V gene is TRBV19, the J gene TRBJ2-1; TRBD1 aligns across 7 bases. Germline V lookup: CDR1 LNHDA, CDR2 SQIVND (reference sequence). Trimming cost V 4 bases and J 1 base; bases outside gene matches: 4. CDR3 length: 15 residues.

The chain employs TRBV7-9 and TRBJ1-4; the match to TRBD1 covers 7 bases. CDR3 length: 16 residues. From germline, CDR1 is SEHNR and CDR2 FQNEAQ (reference sequence). Trimming took 3 bases from V and 4 from J; bases not matched to a gene: 8. CDR3 in amino acids: CASSFGAGQINEKLFF. The DNA of the CDR3 is TGTGCCAGCAGCTTTGGGGCGGGACAGATTAATGAAAAACTGTTTTTT.

Concerning this clonotype itself: One end of the junction is discordant with germline, which a read error may explain. The chain combines TRBV11-1 with TRBJ2-1; D may match TRBD1 or TRBD2 (7 bases each). The CDR3 runs 16 residues. Germline V CDR1 and CDR2: SGHAT, FQDESV (reference sequence). The CDR3 loop is CASTIGSLGGGNGQFF. In DNA, the CDR3 is TGTGCCAGCACCATTGGGAGTCTGGGAGGGGGCAATGGGCAGTTCTTC.